This TCR beta chain was documented in a study of T cells in women clearing cervical HPV infection. The V gene's germline CDR1 is SGHNT and CDR2 YYREEE (reference sequence). This CDR3 comprises 14 residues. With 4 bases removed from V and 2 bases from J, the gap between germline ends came to 13 bases. Repertoires were generated with immunoSEQ multiplex PCR, while TCRdb's copy carries only in-frame clones and drops some. Its table lists 25,000 to 30,000 clones. Turning to this clone: From the germline J gene comes the end of the CDR3, since the read stops 3 residues before it.

Sequencing was performed on blood buffy coat. The source of this sequence is a woman between 18 and 70 years old with a cervical HPV16 infection that either progressed to CIN3+ or cleared (not recorded which). The rearrangement joins TRBV5-4 to TRBJ2-7; D possibly corresponds to TRBD2 (6 bases). CDR3 loop: CASSLRGTTYEQYF. CDR3 DNA, as far as it was read: TGTGCCAGCAGCCTCCGGGGGACGACCTACGAG.